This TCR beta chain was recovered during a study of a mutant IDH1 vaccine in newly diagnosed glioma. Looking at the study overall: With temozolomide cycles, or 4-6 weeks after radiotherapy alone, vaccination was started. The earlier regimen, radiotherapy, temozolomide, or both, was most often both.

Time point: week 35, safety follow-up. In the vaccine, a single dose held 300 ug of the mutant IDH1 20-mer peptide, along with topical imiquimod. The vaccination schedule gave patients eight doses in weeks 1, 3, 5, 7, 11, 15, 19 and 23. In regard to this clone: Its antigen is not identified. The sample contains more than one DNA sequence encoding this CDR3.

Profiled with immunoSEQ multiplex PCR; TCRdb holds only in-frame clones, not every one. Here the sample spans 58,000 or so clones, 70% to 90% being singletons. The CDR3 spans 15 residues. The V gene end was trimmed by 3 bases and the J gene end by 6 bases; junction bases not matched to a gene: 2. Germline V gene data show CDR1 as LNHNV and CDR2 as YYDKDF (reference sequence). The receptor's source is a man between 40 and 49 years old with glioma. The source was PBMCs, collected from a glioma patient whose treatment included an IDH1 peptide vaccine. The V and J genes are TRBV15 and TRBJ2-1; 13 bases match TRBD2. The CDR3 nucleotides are TGTGCCACCAGCAGGGGACTAGCGGGGCTCAATGAGCAGTTCTTC. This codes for CATSRGLAGLNEQFF.